These T cell receptor beta chains were read from a single sample in a study of shared clonotypes between healthy human individuals. Sequencing was performed with immunoSEQ multiplex PCR; in TCRdb, only in-frame clones are kept and a portion is missing. Of roughly 1 million clones in the sample, 75% are singletons; the top ten hold about 1.5%. Sequenced input: memory CD4+ T cells sorted from blood. The receptors derive from a man aged 18 to 29 in good health. Both conserved end residues are part of each CDR3. D genes are given only for firm matches. Rows give clone size only sometimes, using once, few, many, or a class for an expanded clone.

17	TRBV4-3	TRBD2	TRBJ2-2	-	TGCGCCAGCAGCCACCCTTCCGGGCGGGGGGACACCGGGGAGCTGTTTTTT	CASSHPSGRGDTGELFF
11	TRBV5-1	TRBD1	TRBJ1-2	-	TGCGCCAGCAGCTCGACCAGGGACAGACACTTC	CASSSTRDRHF
14	TRBV6-1	-	TRBJ2-7	-	TGTGCCAGCAGCCAGGGAGAGGGAATACGCGAGCAGTACTTC	CASSQGEGIREQYF
14	TRBV5-1	TRBD2	TRBJ2-7	many	TGCGCCAGCAGCGGCGGACTAGCGGGAGTCGAGCAGTACTTC	CASSGGLAGVEQYF
15	TRBV5-1	-	TRBJ2-7	-	TGCGCCAGCAGCACCGGGGGAGCGGCAATCTACGAGCAGTACTTC	CASSTGGAAIYEQYF
17	TRBV7-2	TRBD2	TRBJ2-7	few	TGTGCCAGCAGCTTAAGGCTAGCGGGAGGGACATCCTACGAGCAGTACTTC	CASSLRLAGGTSYEQYF
13	TRBV19	-	TRBJ1-1	-	TGTGCCAGTAGTATGGAACGGTACACTGAAGCTTTCTTT	CASSMERYTEAFF
11	TRBV6-1	-	TRBJ1-2	-	TGTGCCAGCAGACGGGACCTCGGCTACACCTTC	CASRRDLGYTF
17	TRBV4-3	-	TRBJ1-3	-	TGCGCCAGCAGCCCCTTTCATCAGGGAATTAGAGAAAACACCATATATTTT	CASSPFHQGIRENTIYF
13	TRBV5-6	TRBD1	TRBJ2-1	-	TGTGCCAGCAGCCCGACCGGGACAGGGTTGTCGTTCTTC	CASSPTGTGLSFF
15	TRBV5-4	-	TRBJ1-1	-	TGTGCCAGCAGTTACTTGCAGGGCATGAACACTGAAGCTTTCTTT	CASSYLQGMNTEAFF
14	TRBV2	TRBD1	TRBJ1-2	many	TGTGCCAGCAGTGAAGGGCAGGGGGCTAATGGCTACACCTTC	CASSEGQGANGYTF
12	TRBV18	-	TRBJ1-2	-	TGTGCCAGCTCACAGATTAACTATGGCTACACCTTC	CASSQINYGYTF
14	TRBV5-1	TRBD1	TRBJ2-7	-	TGCGCCAGCAGCTTGCGGGACAGACCTTACGAGCAGTACTTC	CASSLRDRPYEQYF
13	TRBV30	TRBD2	TRBJ2-7	-	TGTGCCTGGAGCGGGACTAGCTCGGGCGAGCAGTACTTC	CAWSGTSSGEQYF
14	TRBV18	-	TRBJ2-1	few	TGTGCCAGCTCACCGAGGGCCCGGAACAATGAGCAGTTCTTC	CASSPRARNNEQFF
15	TRBV7-2	-	TRBJ1-5	-	TGTGCCAGCAGCTTAGAGGGGACGGGCAATCAGCCCCAGCATTTT	CASSLEGTGNQPQHF
14	TRBV18	-	TRBJ2-3	-	TGTGCCAGCTCACGGGTGGCTAGCACAGATACGCAGTATTTT	CASSRVASTDTQYF
15	TRBV28	TRBD1	TRBJ1-2	once	TGTGCCAGCAGTGCTACTCCGGGACAGATCGATGGCTACACCTTC	CASSATPGQIDGYTF
15	TRBV11-3	TRBD1	TRBJ2-5	once	TGTGCCAGCAGTCGCGATGGGACAGGGCGAGAGACCCAGTACTTC	CASSRDGTGRETQYF
13	TRBV25-1	-	TRBJ1-2	once	TGTGCCAGCAGTTCCTCCGACAGGAGAGGCTACACCTTC	CASSSSDRRGYTF
15	TRBV6-5	TRBD1	TRBJ2-2	-	TGTGCCAGCAGTTCACAGGGGGCGGATACCGGGGAGCTGTTTTTT	CASSSQGADTGELFF
14	TRBV19	-	TRBJ2-1	few	TGTGCCAGTAGTTGGGGGACAATCCCAAATGAGCAGTTCTTC	CASSWGTIPNEQFF
15	TRBV5-1	-	TRBJ2-1	few	TGCGCCAGCATCCCGGGACCAGGCTCCTACAATGAGCAGTTCTTC	CASIPGPGSYNEQFF
17	TRBV7-2	TRBD1	TRBJ2-7	once	TGTGCCAGCAGCTTAGGGGGACAGGGTAAGAGCTCCTACGAGCAGTACTTC	CASSLGGQGKSSYEQYF
14	TRBV2	-	TRBJ2-2	-	TGTGCCAGCAAAAGGACACACAACACCGGGGAGCTGTTTTTT	CASKRTHNTGELFF
14	TRBV2	TRBD2	TRBJ2-2	-	TGTGCCAGCAGGAGTCTAGCGGGTACCGGGGAGCTGTTTTTT	CASRSLAGTGELFF
15	TRBV18	TRBD1	TRBJ1-2	-	TGTGCCAGCTCACCACCCGGACAGGGGGCTGTTGGCTACACCTTC	CASSPPGQGAVGYTF
15	TRBV18	TRBD1	TRBJ1-5	-	TGTGCCAGCTCACCGTCGGACAGGGACAATCAGCCCCAGCATTTT	CASSPSDRDNQPQHF
15	TRBV4-3	-	TRBJ2-3	-	TGCGCCAGCAGCCAAGGAGATCGTAGCACAGATACGCAGTATTTT	CASSQGDRSTDTQYF
15	TRBV28	-	TRBJ1-4	few	TGTGCCAGCAGTTTCCAGGGGCCAACTAATGAAAAACTGTTTTTT	CASSFQGPTNEKLFF
14	TRBV6-5	TRBD2	TRBJ2-7	-	TGTGCCAGCAGGACTAGCGGGAGAACCTACGAGCAGTACTTC	CASRTSGRTYEQYF
13	TRBV15	-	TRBJ2-1	-	TGTGCCACCAGCAGAGAAATTCGGACTCAGCAGTTCTTC	CATSREIRTQQFF